The 24 T cell receptor beta chains listed next were all sequenced from one sample in a study of OX40 agonist ivuxolimab in advanced cancers. Assay: immunoSEQ multiplex PCR; the TCRdb copy retains only in-frame clones and omits some. The repertoire holds approximately 80,000 clones, with 89% as singletons. Sequencing used CD4+ or CD8+ T cells sorted from blood, obtained in a trial of the OX40 agonist ivuxolimab. The source is an adult with an advanced solid tumor such as melanoma, head and neck, liver or kidney cancer.

The chain is built from TRBV4-1 and TRBJ1-2; D is perhaps TRBD1 (5 bases). The ends were cut back, 0 bases at V and 1 base at J, with 15 bases in the middle. Germline CDR1 MGHRA, CDR2 YSYEKL. The CDR3 extends over 17 amino acids. CDR3 DNA: TGCGCCAGCAGCCAAGATGATTGGGGGTCCCTTAACTATGGCTACACCTTC. It encodes CASSQDDWGSLNYGYTF.

J is TRBJ2-7 and V is TRBV19; 7 positions agree with TRBD1. V was pared by 5 bases and J by 11 bases, with 18 bases of the junction left unmatched. This CDR3 is built from 15 residues. Germline V gene lookup returns CDR1 LNHDA and CDR2 SQIVND (reference sequence). This CDR3 reads CASSPTDRPLKEEYF. The DNA for the CDR3 is TGTGCCAGTAGTCCAACGGACAGGCCCCTTAAGGAGGAGTACTTC.

The J gene is TRBJ2-2, the V gene TRBV7-9; 14 bases match TRBD2. Germline V gene sequence: CDR1 SEHNR, CDR2 FQNEAQ (reference sequence). The CDR3 spans 17 residues. The V gene end was trimmed by 5 bases and the J gene end by 5 bases; junction bases not matched to a gene: 7. Here the CDR3 reads CASSRLAGGPRTGELFF. The CDR3, as DNA: TGTGCCAGCAGCCGACTAGCGGGGGGGCCGAGGACCGGGGAGCTGTTTTTT.

The chain carries TRBV4-1 and TRBJ1-1, with D unclear. V was cut by 0 bases and J by 1 base, with 18 bases left in between. The germline V gene encodes CDR1 MGHRA and CDR2 YSYEKL. This CDR3 is built from 18 residues. The DNA for the CDR3 is TGCGCCAGCAGCCAAGATCCCCCTGGGCTGCGGTCGAACACTGAAGCTTTCTTT. Translated: CASSQDPPGLRSNTEAFF.

The chain employs TRBV4-1 and TRBJ1-4, with D unresolved. This CDR3 has 16 amino acids. CDR1 and CDR2 from the germline V gene are MGHRA and YSYEKL. V gave up 4 bases and J gave up 2 bases, with 14 bases separating them. The CDR3 loop is CASSRIERSTNEKLFF. CDR3 nucleotides: TGCGCCAGCAGCCGAATAGAGCGGAGCACTAATGAAAAACTGTTTTTT.

The chain carries TRBV5-4 and TRBJ2-7; possible D gene TRBD2, 7 bases. Germline V gives CDR1 SGHNT, CDR2 YYREEE (reference sequence). The CDR3 totals 13 residues. With 0 bases removed from V and 7 bases from J, the gap between germline ends came to 11 bases. CDR3 bases: TGTGCCAGCAGCTTGGAGGGGGAGGGGGAGCAGTACTTC. Encoded protein: CASSLEGEGEQYF.

This chain connects TRBV9 to TRBJ1-2; D is perhaps TRBD1 (6 bases). The CDR3 consists of 14 residues. The V and J ends lost 0 bases and 8 bases respectively, with 14 bases between them. Germline values: CDR1 SGDLS, CDR2 YYNGEE. CDR3 in DNA: TGTGCCAGCAGCGTAGCTGGAACAGGGATCGGCTACACCTTC. Translation gives CASSVAGTGIGYTF. Full variable domain (outside the CDR3, taken from reference TRBV9 and TRBJ1-2): DSGVTQTPKHLITATGQRVTLRCSPRSGDLSVYWYQQSLDQGLQFLIQYYNGEERAKGNILERFSAQQFPDLHSELNLSSLELGDSALYFCASSVAGTGIGYTFGSGTRLTVV.

V is TRBV11-3 and J is TRBJ2-5; TRBD1 might be the D (5 bases). Germline assignment: CDR1 SGHNT and CDR2 YENEEA. Deletions cut 5 bases from V and 4 bases from J, with 11 bases between. This CDR3 spans 13 amino acids. The CDR3 coding sequence is TGTGCCAGCAGCCAAACAAGGGGAGAGACCCAGTACTTC. Encoded protein: CASSQTRGETQYF. The variable domain in full, with the rest retrieved from reference TRBV11-3 and TRBJ2-5, is EAGVVQSPRYKIIEKKQPVAFWCNPISGHNTLYWYLQNLGQGPELLIRYENEEAVDDSQLPKDRFSAERLKGVDSTLKIQPAELGDSAVYLCASSQTRGETQYFGPGTRLLVL.

The chain carries TRBV21-1 and TRBJ2-4; the table calls TRBD1, which could not be checked here. TRBV21-1 is noted as a pseudogene. The CDR3 is made up of 14 amino acids. The CDR3 DNA follows: TGTGCCAGCCACCCCAGGGGGGCCAAAAACATTCAGTACTTC. Translation gives CASHPRGAKNIQYF.

V gene TRBV29-1 combines with J gene TRBJ1-5; D may be TRBD1 (6 bases). The CDR3 is made up of 15 amino acids. The germline V gene has CDR1 SQVTM and CDR2 ANQGSEA. V was clipped by 1 base and J by 3 bases, with 13 bases between them. This CDR3 is CSVEASGQLNQPQHF. CDR3 nucleotide sequence: TGCAGCGTTGAAGCTTCCGGACAGCTCAATCAGCCCCAGCATTTT.

The chain's CDR3 is CASSKTIAGGKETQYF. DNA for the CDR3: TGTGCCAGTAGTAAAACCATAGCGGGAGGGAAGGAGACCCAGTACTTC. This sequence joins TRBV19 and TRBJ2-5; 11 nucleotides align to TRBD2. This CDR3 has 16 amino acids. J lost 5 bases, V lost 4 bases, and 9 bases had no gene match. Germline CDR1 LNHDA, CDR2 SQIVND (reference sequence).

J is TRBJ1-3 and V is TRBV15; the D gene is possibly TRBD1 (5 bases). Germline CDR1 is LNHNV and CDR2 is YYDKDF (reference sequence). This CDR3 is 17 amino acids long. The ends were cut back, 5 bases at V and 2 bases at J, with 19 bases in the middle. CDR3 nucleotide sequence: TGTGCCACCAGCCGCAGACCAGGGAGGGGTACTGGAAACACCATATATTTT. Amino acid sequence: CATSRRPGRGTGNTIYF.

V and J are TRBV7-3 and TRBJ1-1; the D is unclear. Germline V gives CDR1 SGHTA, CDR2 FQGTGA. The V end was cut by 2 bases, the J end by 1 base, with 5 bases between. The CDR3 covers 13 residues. CDR3 sequence (DNA): TGTGCCAGCAGCTTACAGCCGAACACTGAAGCTTTCTTT. It specifies CASSLQPNTEAFF.

The rearrangement joins TRBV5-1 to TRBJ1-5; no reliable D call. The CDR3 has 13 residues. Trimming removed 0 bases at V and 6 bases at J, with 7 bases between. The germline gives CDR1 SGHRS, CDR2 YFSETQ. CDR3 sequence (DNA): TGCGCCAGCAGCTTGGTCCCAACTCAGCCCCAGCATTTT. Protein sequence: CASSLVPTQPQHF.

The CDR3 loop reads CASSPRDRRYGYTF. CDR3 bases: TGTGCCAGCAGTCCCAGGGACAGGAGATATGGCTACACCTTC. The chain recombines TRBV28 with TRBJ1-2, with 8 nucleotides matching TRBD1. This CDR3 comprises 14 residues. The V and J ends lost 5 bases and 5 bases, in that order; junction bases with no gene match: 7. Germline values: CDR1 MDHEN, CDR2 SYDVKM.

This chain connects TRBV19 to TRBJ2-6; D assignment may be TRBD1 or TRBD2 (6 bases each). With 4 bases removed from V and 11 bases from J, the gap between germline ends came to 15 bases. The CDR3 consists of 14 residues. Germline assignment: CDR1 LNHDA and CDR2 SQIVND (reference sequence). CDR3 loop: CASSTGAGAHVLTF. The CDR3 region has the DNA TGTGCCAGTAGTACGGGGGCAGGGGCACACGTCCTGACTTTC.

The J gene is TRBJ1-2, the V gene TRBV18; the D is unclear. The CDR3 is 15 residues long. Germline V lookup: CDR1 KGHSH, CDR2 LQKENI. Deletions cut 1 base from V and 8 bases from J, with 17 bases between. CDR3 protein: CASSPQNRGQQGYTF. Here the CDR3 DNA reads TGTGCCAGCTCACCACAGAATCGTGGGCAACAGGGCTACACCTTC.

J is TRBJ2-2 and V is TRBV5-4; 7 positions match TRBD1. After removal of 1 base from V and 7 bases from J, the junction contained 7 bases not matched to a gene. Germline V gives CDR1 SGHNT, CDR2 YYREEE (reference sequence). The CDR3 totals 15 residues. The chain's CDR3 is CASSLLQGFSGELFF. CDR3 nucleotide sequence: TGTGCCAGCAGCTTGCTACAGGGGTTTAGCGGGGAGCTGTTTTTT.

The gene calls are TRBV6-1 and TRBJ2-7; maybe TRBD1 (6 bases). This CDR3 spans 14 amino acids. Germline lookup yields CDR1 MNHNS and CDR2 SASEGT. The ends were cut back, 4 bases at V and 6 bases at J, with 16 bases in the middle. The DNA for the CDR3 is TGTGCCAGCAGTGCCAAAATTACAGGGACCGAGCAGTACGTC. Protein sequence: CASSAKITGTEQYV.

The CDR3 bases are TGTGCCAGCAGCTTAGCAGCGGGAGGCACTGAGCAGTTCTTC. It yields the protein CASSLAAGGTEQFF. This chain links TRBV7-6 with TRBJ2-1; 9 nucleotides line up with TRBD2. The germline V gene encodes CDR1 SGHVS and CDR2 FNYEAQ. The V gene end was trimmed by 0 bases and the J gene end by 9 bases; junction bases not matched to a gene: 3. The CDR3 is 14 residues long. Looking up the rest from reference TRBV7-6 and TRBJ2-1 gives the full variable domain: GAGVSQSPRYKVTKRGQDVALRCDPISGHVSLYWYRQALGQGPEFLTYFNYEAQQDKSGLPNDRFSAERPEGSISTLTIQRTEQRDSAMYRCASSLAAGGTEQFFGPGTRLTVL.

This clone occurred once. CDR3 sequence: CASSVQGRGTEAFF. The CDR3 bases are TGTGCCAGCAGCGTACAGGGGAGAGGGACTGAAGCTTTCTTT. J is TRBJ1-1 and V is TRBV5-4, with TRBD1 identical over 7 bases. Germline CDR1 is SGHNT and CDR2 is YYREEE (reference sequence). This CDR3 spans 14 amino acids. The V segment lost 4 bases and the J segment 5 bases; nucleotides outside the gene matches: 8.

V gene TRBV6-6 combines with J gene TRBJ2-5; D gene uncertain. The germline CDR1 and CDR2 sequences are MNHNY and SVGAGI (reference sequence). This CDR3 is built from 12 residues. V lost 6 bases to trimming and J lost 5 bases, with 10 bases between them. The CDR3 region is CASSTVGETQYF. As DNA, the CDR3 is TGTGCCAGCAGCACGGTAGGGGAGACCCAGTACTTC.

The chain recombines TRBV7-9 with TRBJ2-1; 7 bases are a match to TRBD1. The CDR3 is made up of 14 amino acids. With 1 base clipped from V and 5 bases from J, the junction kept 2 bases outside the gene matches. CDR1 and CDR2 from the germline V gene are SEHNR and FQNEAQ (reference sequence). This CDR3 is CASSLGQGHNEQFF. CDR3 nucleotides: TGTGCCAGCAGCTTAGGACAGGGACACAATGAGCAGTTCTTC.

On this clone itself: An end of the junction does not agree with germline; a read error may underlie this. This same CDR3 is encoded by further DNA sequences in the sample. This chain uses TRBV5-1 with TRBJ2-7, with D possibly being TRBD1 (5 bases). The CDR3 runs 13 residues. From germline, CDR1 is SGHRS and CDR2 YFSETQ. The CDR3 protein is CASSSTASYEQYF. For the CDR3, the DNA is TGCGCCAGCAGCTCGACAGCCTCCTACGAGCAGTATTTC.